This T cell receptor (beta chain) was captured in a study of cytomegalovirus exposure and HLA in healthy donors. Whole-study context: When about 400 donors were genotyped, 80% to 90% of them were found to fall in the Caucasian-associated ancestry cluster. Findings and limits, study-wide: Presence/absence analyses took donor sequencing depth as roughly uniform.

A multiplex PCR was run with 60 Vbeta primers and 13 Jbeta primers. Repertoires were generated with immunoSEQ multiplex PCR, while TCRdb's copy carries only in-frame clones and drops some. The table records about 150,000 clones, about four fifths of them present only once. Note on this clone: Its antigen is unidentified.

Healthy donors of bone marrow made up the group. The germline V and J ends were trimmed by 6 bases and 1 base, with 11 bases remaining between them. The CDR3 is 14 amino acids. CDR1 and CDR2 (germline): MRHNA, SNTAGT. The V call is TRBV6-4, the J call TRBJ2-3; possibly TRBD2 for D (5 bases). This TCR was recovered from a male donor in good health and CMV-seronegative. Sample: PBMCs. The CDR3 reads CASRRETGTDTQYF. The CDR3 coding sequence is TGTGCCAGCAGGAGGGAAACAGGCACAGATACGCAGTATTTT.